The 32 T cell receptor beta chains in this list originate from one sample, sequenced in a study of response to subunit inactivated influenza vaccine. TCRdb reprocessed the RT-PCR reads via MiXCR and lists one record per CDR3 protein. The profile shows some 640,000 distinct CDR3 sequences, approximately 15% of them singletons. This specimen consisted of PBMCs from blood, obtained roughly 2 weeks before vaccination. Receptors were obtained from a man aged 50-60 years who received an inactivated influenza vaccine.

This clonotype was recorded a few times. V usage is TRBV9 and J usage is TRBJ2-7, with D possibly TRBD1 on 5 matching bases. CDR1 is SGDLS, CDR2 YYNGEE, per germline. Trimming left V 0 bases short and J 3 bases short, with 13 bases between. The length of the CDR3 is 15 residues. The CDR3 nucleotides read TGTGCCAGCAGCGTAGGGCAGGGAAAGGGCTACGAGCAGTACTTC. Translating gives CASSVGQGKGYEQYF.

V gene TRBV12-3 or TRBV12-4 combines with J gene TRBJ2-6; no reliable D call. The CDR3 runs 16 residues. The ends were cut back, 2 bases at V and 0 bases at J, with 8 bases in the middle. In nucleotides, the CDR3 is TGTGCCAGCAGTTTATCCAGAAGCTCTGGGGCCAACGTCCTGACTTTC. Its protein product is CASSLSRSSGANVLTF.

Only a few counts were recorded for this clonotype. The gene calls are TRBV6-5 and TRBJ1-2, with TRBD1 identical over 7 bases. V lost 0 bases, J lost 4 bases, and 5 bases stayed unmatched. The CDR3 length is 15 residues. Germline CDR1 is MNHEY and CDR2 is SVGAGI. CDR3 in DNA: TGTGCCAGCAGTTACTCGAGAGGGGGCGGCTATGGCTACACCTTC. Translated, it gives CASSYSRGGGYGYTF.

The rearrangement links TRBV7-2 to TRBJ1-2; maybe TRBD1 (5 bases). V was cut by 4 bases and J by 6 bases, with 15 bases left in between. CDR1 and CDR2 (germline): SGHTA, FQGNSA. This CDR3 comprises 14 residues. CDR3 in amino acids: CASSSRSGPDGYTF. The CDR3 DNA is TGTGCCAGCAGCTCACGCTCGGGGCCCGATGGCTACACCTTC.

J is TRBJ2-1 and V is TRBV11-2, with 7 positions matching TRBD1. This CDR3 has 17 residues. Germline V CDR1 and CDR2: SGHAT, FQNNGV. Germline trimming cut 0 bases from V and 4 bases from J; bases unmatched to any gene: 9. The CDR3 DNA sequence: TGTGCCAGCAGCTTAGATTGGTCGACAGGGCCATACAATGAGCAGTTCTTC. Translated, it gives CASSLDWSTGPYNEQFF.

The V and J genes are TRBV6-1 and TRBJ2-6, with D perhaps given as TRBD1 or TRBD2 (5 bases each). V lost 6 bases and J 0 bases, leaving 12 bases between the germline ends. The CDR3 has 16 amino acids. From germline, CDR1 is MNHNS and CDR2 SASEGT. DNA of the CDR3: TGTGCCAGCAGCTGGGACGGCTCCTCTGGGGCCAACGTCCTGACTTTC. As protein: CASSWDGSSGANVLTF.

This clonotype has a handful of counts. The chain combines TRBV28 with TRBJ2-1; TRBD2 agrees at 10 bases. The CDR3 extends over 13 amino acids. The ends lost 6 bases at V and 8 bases at J; junction bases unmatched: 4. Germline assignment: CDR1 MDHEN and CDR2 SYDVKM. The CDR3 sequence is CASRSGLADEQFF. The CDR3 coding sequence is TGTGCCAGCAGGTCCGGACTAGCGGATGAGCAGTTCTTC.

V gene TRBV15 combines with J gene TRBJ2-1; D may match TRBD1 or TRBD2 (5 bases each). CDR1 and CDR2 (germline): LNHNV, YYDKDF (reference sequence). Trimming shortened V by 5 bases and J by 5 bases, and 19 bases separated the two germline ends. The CDR3 has 16 residues. CDR3 coding DNA: TGTGCCACCAGCTCATCTGGGGGTGAGCGAAACAATGAGCAGTTCTTC. Translating gives CATSSSGGERNNEQFF.

The chain links TRBV5-6 to TRBJ1-1, with 7 bases aligning to TRBD1. The CDR3 sequence is 16 residues long. CDR1 and CDR2 from the germline V gene are SGHDT and YYEEEE. V gave up 4 bases and J gave up 1 base; unmatched junction bases: 10. The CDR3 sequence: CASSLIFGTANTEAFF. The CDR3 nucleotides are TGTGCCAGCAGCCTAATATTCGGGACAGCGAACACTGAAGCTTTCTTT.

The V call is TRBV7-9, the J call TRBJ2-7; TRBD2 matches 7 bases. Germline CDR1 is SEHNR and CDR2 is FQNEAQ (reference sequence). Trimming removed 8 bases from V and 7 bases from J; junction bases left unmatched: 14. The CDR3 length is 14 residues. This CDR3 is CASGPGRAMGEQYF. The DNA of the CDR3 is TGTGCCAGCGGTCCGGGGAGGGCCATGGGTGAGCAGTACTTC. The full variable domain, in which reference TRBV7-9 and TRBJ2-7 provide the parts outside the CDR3, is DTGVSQNPRHKITKRGQNVTFRCDPISEHNRLYWYRQTLGQGPEFLTYFQNEAQLEKSRLLSDRFSAERPKGSFSTLEIQRTEQGDSAMYLCASGPGRAMGEQYFGPGTRLTVT.

The sample holds a few counts of this clonotype. V usage is TRBV18 and J usage is TRBJ2-1, with D possibly being TRBD2 (6 bases). V was shortened by 3 bases and J by 2 bases, with 17 bases between the two germline ends. Germline CDR1 is KGHSH and CDR2 is LQKENI. The length of the CDR3 is 17 residues. The CDR3 spells CASSPKGGEGAYNEQFF. In DNA, the CDR3 is TGTGCCAGCTCACCTAAGGGCGGGGAAGGGGCCTACAATGAGCAGTTCTTC.

In its sample, this clonotype was seen many times. This chain connects TRBV12-3 or TRBV12-4 to TRBJ2-6; D may be TRBD1 or TRBD2 (6 bases each). The germline V and J ends were trimmed by 5 bases and 2 bases, with 16 bases remaining between them. The CDR3 contains 17 residues. In DNA form, the CDR3 reads TGTGCCAGCAGTACTGGGGGGCGGCTTGCTGGGGCCAACGTCCTGACTTTC. Protein sequence: CASSTGGRLAGANVLTF.

This clonotype has a handful of counts. The chain combines TRBV12-3 or TRBV12-4 with TRBJ2-1, with 11 positions matching TRBD2. The CDR3 contains 14 residues. Trimming removed 6 bases from V and 9 bases from J; junction bases left unmatched: 7. This CDR3 reads CASRLTSGGFEQFF. CDR3 bases: TGTGCCAGCAGACTAACTAGCGGGGGTTTTGAGCAGTTCTTC.

This clonotype was counted between two and nine times. This chain connects TRBV6-5 to TRBJ1-5; TRBD1 matches 7 bases. The CDR3 is 15 residues long. The germline V gene has CDR1 MNHEY and CDR2 SVGAGI. J was trimmed by 11 bases and V by 3 bases; bases with no gene match: 13. CDR3: CASSYYPGGVLSQHF. CDR3 sequence (DNA): TGTGCCAGCAGTTATTATCCAGGGGGAGTCCTGTCCCAGCATTTT.

This clonotype was counted between two and nine times. The CDR3 bases are TGCGCCAGCAGCTTGGCGTCGAAGGGGTACGAGCAGTACTTC. This codes for CASSLASKGYEQYF. This sequence joins TRBV5-1 and TRBJ2-7; possible D gene TRBD1, 5 bases. The germline V gene has CDR1 SGHRS and CDR2 YFSETQ. This CDR3 comprises 14 residues. Trimming removed 0 bases at V and 4 bases at J, with 11 bases between.

There are a few counts of this clonotype. The gene calls are TRBV20-1 and TRBJ1-1; TRBD1 is a possible D gene (6 bases). The germline V and J ends were trimmed by 3 bases and 1 base, with 18 bases remaining between them. This CDR3 contains 16 residues. Germline V gene sequence: CDR1 DFQATT, CDR2 SNEGSKA (reference sequence). The CDR3 reads CSASQGQGLGNTEAFF. The CDR3, as DNA: TGCAGTGCTAGTCAGGGGCAGGGCCTGGGGAACACTGAAGCTTTCTTT.

This clonotype was detected many times. The CDR3 coding sequence is TGCAGTGCGGAACAGGGGGCGACTAATGAAAAACTGTTTTTT. It specifies CSAEQGATNEKLFF. The rearrangement links TRBV20-1 to TRBJ1-4; TRBD1 aligns across 9 bases. Losses at the gene ends were 6 bases for V and 2 bases for J; bases not matched to a gene: 4. The CDR3 consists of 14 residues. Germline CDR1 and CDR2: DFQATT and SNEGSKA (reference sequence).

V gene TRBV4-2 combines with J gene TRBJ2-2, with TRBD2 identical over 10 bases. The germline V gene encodes CDR1 LGHNA and CDR2 YNFKEQ. V gave up 1 base and J gave up 4 bases; unmatched junction bases: 6. The CDR3 has 17 residues. CDR3 region: CASSQVELAGSTGELFF. CDR3 nucleotide sequence: TGTGCCAGCAGCCAAGTGGAACTAGCGGGATCCACCGGGGAGCTGTTTTTT.

This clonotype was counted at least ten times. The chain uses TRBV28 and TRBJ2-1, with 12 positions matching TRBD2. Germline-derived CDR1 and CDR2 are MDHEN and SYDVKM. This CDR3 is built from 17 residues. V was clipped by 7 bases and J by 7 bases; unmatched bases: 14. CDR3 region: CASIPWASGRAGNEQFF. CDR3 DNA sequence: TGTGCCAGCATCCCTTGGGCTAGCGGGAGGGCTGGGAATGAGCAGTTCTTC.

Note on this clonotype: A much larger clone differs from this one at a single base, so this may be a read error. The CDR3 here is CAIRDRVNTEAFF. CDR3 in DNA: TGTGCCATCAGGGACCGGGTGAACACTGAAGCTTTCTTT. The chain combines TRBV2 with TRBJ1-1, with D perhaps matching TRBD1 (5 bases). Trimming shortened V by 10 bases and J by 0 bases, and 12 bases separated the two germline ends. Germline V gives CDR1 SNHLY, CDR2 FYNNEI. This CDR3 is 13 amino acids long.

This clonotype was observed a handful of times. DNA for the CDR3: TGTGCCAGCAGCCCCCCCGGTGGGGGTGGAAACACCATATATTTT. Protein: CASSPPGGGGNTIYF. The rearrangement links TRBV6-1 to TRBJ1-3; D may be TRBD1 (5 bases). V shed 6 bases and J shed 3 bases, with 15 bases lying between them. CDR1 is MNHNS and CDR2 is SASEGT in the germline V gene. CDR3 size: 15 residues.

The chain uses TRBV5-6 and TRBJ2-4; D remains ambiguous. Germline V gene sequence: CDR1 SGHDT, CDR2 YYEEEE. The V gene lost 0 bases and the J gene lost 2 bases, with 12 bases spanning the gap. The CDR3 contains 16 residues. CDR3 in amino acids: CASSLEVLRSKNIQYF. The DNA of the CDR3 is TGTGCCAGCAGCTTGGAAGTCTTGCGGTCCAAAAACATTCAGTACTTC.

This clonotype was detected only a few times. This rearrangement joins TRBV20-1 to TRBJ2-7; TRBD1 agrees at 8 bases. Germline V lookup: CDR1 DFQATT, CDR2 SNEGSKA (reference sequence). CDR3 length equals 13 residues. The V gene end was trimmed by 6 bases and the J gene end by 2 bases; junction bases not matched to a gene: 6. CDR3 DNA sequence: TGCAGTGCCCAAGGGACAGGACCCTACGAGCAGTACTTC. Translation: CSAQGTGPYEQYF.

This clonotype was recorded at least ten times. The chain uses TRBV2 and TRBJ1-5, with D maybe TRBD1 (5 bases). Looked up from germline, CDR1 is SNHLY and CDR2 is FYNNEI. The germline V and J ends were trimmed by 2 bases and 0 bases, with 11 bases remaining between them. The CDR3 is 16 amino acids. The CDR3 nucleotides are TGTGCCAGCAGTGAAATTTGGGGGTATAGCAATCAGCCCCAGCATTTT. It specifies CASSEIWGYSNQPQHF.

V and J are TRBV29-1 and TRBJ2-1; the match to TRBD2 covers 10 bases. V lost 7 bases to trimming and J lost 10 bases; unmatched junction nucleotides: 10. CDR3 length: 13 residues. Germline-derived CDR1 and CDR2 are SQVTM and ANQGSEA. CDR3 in amino acids: CSAPKREGPEQFF. The CDR3 DNA follows: TGCAGCGCCCCTAAGCGGGAGGGCCCGGAGCAGTTCTTC.

This clonotype occurred a few times. This chain connects TRBV29-1 to TRBJ1-1; a weak D match, TRBD1 (6 bases). This CDR3 comprises 14 residues. V shed 3 bases and J shed 0 bases, with 11 bases lying between them. From germline, CDR1 is SQVTM and CDR2 ANQGSEA. CDR3 protein: CSVDWGAMNTEAFF. For the CDR3, the DNA is TGCAGCGTTGATTGGGGGGCCATGAACACTGAAGCTTTCTTT.

Of note for this clonotype: One junction end disagrees with the germline gene, perhaps due to a read error. This rearrangement joins TRBV2 to TRBJ2-1; the D gene is possibly TRBD2 (6 bases). The CDR3 runs to 16 residues. Germline CDR1 reads SNHLY; CDR2 reads FYNNEI. CDR3 sequence: CASREELGGTYNEQFF. In nucleotides, the CDR3 is TGTGCCAGCAGGGAAGAGCTTGGCGGGACCTACAATGAGCAGTTCTTC. The full variable domain, rest sourced from reference TRBV2 and TRBJ2-1, is EPEVTQTPSHQVTQMGQEVILRCVPISNHLYFYWYRQILGQKVEFLVSFYNNEISEKSEIFDDQFSVERPDGSNFTLKIRSTKLEDSAMYFCASREELGGTYNEQFFGPGTRLTVL.

This clonotype turned up a few times. The chain is built from TRBV7-2 and TRBJ2-5, with 7 positions matching TRBD2. This CDR3 comprises 13 residues. Losses at the gene ends were 5 bases for V and 5 bases for J; bases not matched to a gene: 5. CDR1 and CDR2 from the germline V gene are SGHTA and FQGNSA. The CDR3 nucleotides are TGTGCCAGCAGCCCGCGGGGGATTGAGACCCAGTACTTC. Translation gives CASSPRGIETQYF.

In its sample, this clonotype was seen once. This chain uses TRBV6-2 or TRBV6-3 with TRBJ2-3, with no clear D. Deletions cut 2 bases from V and 0 bases from J, with 12 bases between. Germline lookup yields CDR1 MNHEY and CDR2 SVGEGT. There are 16 residues in the CDR3. CDR3 region: CASSYLGQLSTDTQYF. The CDR3 bases are TGTGCCAGCAGTTACCTCGGCCAGCTAAGCACAGATACGCAGTATTTT.

The V gene is TRBV4-2, the J gene TRBJ1-6; D is uncertain. The CDR3 covers 16 residues. V lost 0 bases, J lost 6 bases, and 12 bases lay in between. Germline CDR1 LGHNA, CDR2 YNFKEQ. This chain's CDR3 is CASSQDLWTGNSPLHF. Here the CDR3 DNA reads TGTGCCAGCAGCCAAGATCTTTGGACCGGTAATTCACCCCTCCACTTT.

The chain carries TRBV18 and TRBJ2-1; TRBD2 agrees at 8 bases. The germline gives CDR1 KGHSH, CDR2 LQKENI. V dropped 5 bases and J dropped 2; count of bases not matched to a gene: 5. The length of the CDR3 is 15 residues. In nucleotides, the CDR3 is TGTGCCAGCTCAACAAGCGGGAGTACCTACAATGAGCAGTTCTTC. This codes for CASSTSGSTYNEQFF.

A word on this clonotype: Mismatch with germline at one junction end may stem from a read error. CDR3 nucleotides: TGTGCCAGCAGTGAAGGGGGACGGGGGGAGTTC. The encoded protein is CASSEGGRGEF. The chain uses TRBV12-3 or TRBV12-4 and TRBJ2-7; D may be TRBD2 (7 bases). The CDR3 loop spans 11 amino acids.